This passage covers 4 T cell receptor beta chains from one sample sequenced in a study of post-analysis software for immune sequencing data. Overall study results and limits: TRBV5-6, TRBV5-1 and TRBV20-1 belonged to a set of about five TRBV segments that were more frequent in patients than controls.

Unique molecular identifiers were carried by the TCR beta cDNA libraries. TCRdb called the PCR reads again in MiXCR, with one record for every CDR3 protein. Of hundreds of thousands of distinct CDR3 sequences listed, just under 30% are singletons. Their antigen targets remain unknown. The sequencing sample was made of blood. The origin of the receptors is a girl between 5 and 17 years old with multiple sclerosis.

The chain recombines TRBV4-1 with TRBJ1-5; a weak D match, TRBD1 (6 bases). In germline, CDR1 is MGHRA, CDR2 YSYEKL. Trimming cost V 1 base and J 1 base, with 11 bases left between them. This CDR3 region has 16 residues. DNA of the CDR3: TGCGCCAGCAGCCAAGGGCGGGGGCTAAGCAATCAGCCCCAGCATTTT. It yields the protein CASSQGRGLSNQPQHF.

The sample holds a few counts of this clonotype. V gene TRBV12-3 or TRBV12-4 combines with J gene TRBJ2-1, with 7 bases matching TRBD2. The CDR3 spans 15 residues. The J segment lost 10 bases and the V segment lost 3 bases, leaving 12 bases of the junction unmatched. CDR3 loop: CASSFRLAGVVEQFF. The CDR3 nucleotides read TGTGCCAGCAGTTTCCGACTAGCTGGGGTGGTGGAGCAGTTCTTC.

This clonotype was seen many times. The rearrangement links TRBV7-2 to TRBJ2-1, with 7 bases fitting TRBD2. The trim removed 1 base at V and 7 bases at J, leaving 4 bases unmatched. The CDR3 extends over 14 amino acids. Germline assignment: CDR1 SGHTA and CDR2 FQGNSA. This CDR3 is CASSLGGRVNEQFF. The CDR3 nucleotides read TGTGCCAGCAGCTTAGGCGGGAGAGTTAATGAGCAGTTCTTC.

This clonotype has just a few counts. The chain employs TRBV20-1 and TRBJ1-2; 8 nucleotides match TRBD1. V lost 5 bases and J lost 1; bases outside the gene matches: 15. Germline V gene sequence: CDR1 DFQATT, CDR2 SNEGSKA (reference sequence). The CDR3 is made up of 17 amino acids. The CDR3, as DNA: TGCAGTGCTCCCCAAATAAGCCCGGGACAGGATAACTATGGCTACACCTTC. The encoded protein is CSAPQISPGQDNYGYTF.